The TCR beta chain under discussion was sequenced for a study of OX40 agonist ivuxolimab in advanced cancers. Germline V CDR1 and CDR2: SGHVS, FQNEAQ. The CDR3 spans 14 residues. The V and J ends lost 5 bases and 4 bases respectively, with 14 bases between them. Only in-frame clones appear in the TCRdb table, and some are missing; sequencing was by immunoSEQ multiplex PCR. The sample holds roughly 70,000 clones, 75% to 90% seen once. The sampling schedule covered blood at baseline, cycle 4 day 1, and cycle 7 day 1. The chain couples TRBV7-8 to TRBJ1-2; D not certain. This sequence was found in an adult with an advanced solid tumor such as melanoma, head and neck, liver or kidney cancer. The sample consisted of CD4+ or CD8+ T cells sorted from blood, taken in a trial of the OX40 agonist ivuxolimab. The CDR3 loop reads CASSHGTRGYGYTF. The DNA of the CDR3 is TGTGCCAGCAGCCACGGAACCCGGGGCTATGGCTACACCTTC.